This TCR beta chain emerged from a study of cytomegalovirus exposure and HLA in healthy donors. Study information: The study placed approximately 80% of its roughly 430 genotyped donors in the Caucasian-associated ancestry cluster.

Primers included in the PCR were 60 Vbeta and 13 Jbeta primers. TCRdb keeps only in-frame clones here, not all; method: immunoSEQ multiplex PCR. The listing records about 130,000 clones. Study-wide results and caveats: Later analysis reportedly placed an Asian-associated ancestry cluster below the approximately 650-donor mean in N-insertions. Sequencing likely produced, as an artifact, a cluster of highly shared sequence variants. Most subjects' HLA-A and HLA-B alleles were reportedly predicted from TCR beta sequences.

From germline, CDR1 is SNHLY and CDR2 FYNNEI. CDR3 length: 14 residues. V was shortened by 9 bases and J by 0 bases, with 15 bases between the two germline ends. For this clone: Its specificity is unknown.

V and J are TRBV2 and TRBJ2-7; tentative D call: TRBD2 (6 bases). The TCR originated in a man between 35 and 55 years old in good health and CMV-seronegative. The specimen sequenced was PBMCs. The CDR3 loop reads CASETGTASYEQYF. The DNA of the CDR3 is TGTGCCAGTGAGACCGGGACTGCCTCCTACGAGCAGTACTTC. The full variable domain, its missing parts supplied by reference TRBV2 and TRBJ2-7, is EPEVTQTPSHQVTQMGQEVILRCVPISNHLYFYWYRQILGQKVEFLVSFYNNEISEKSEIFDDQFSVERPDGSNFTLKIRSTKLEDSAMYFCASETGTASYEQYFGPGTRLTVT.